This is a list of T cell receptor beta chains from one sample in a study of shared clonotypes between healthy human individuals. This table comes from immunoSEQ multiplex PCR, and its TCRdb copy is limited to in-frame clones, with some not included. The profile shows around 600,000 clones, roughly 98% of them singletons. Sequencing input: naive CD8+ T cells sorted from blood. The receptors stem from a man younger than 45 in good health. The CDR3 runs from the conserved cysteine through the conserved F or W. Fields, in order: D gene, V gene, clone size, J gene, CDR3 DNA, CDR3 protein. D genes are given only for firm matches. Clone size is not always given. Where it is, it says once, few, many or a class for expanded clones.

TRBD1	TRBV5-4	NA	TRBJ2-7	TGTGCCAGCACCAGACAGGGTCGCGAGCAGTACTTC	CASTRQGREQYF
TRBD2	TRBV4-1	NA	TRBJ2-1	TGCGCCAGCAGCCCCTTAGCGGGAGGGCCCTCCTACAATGAGCAGTTCTTC	CASSPLAGGPSYNEQFF
TRBD1	TRBV7-2	NA	TRBJ1-1	TGTGCCAGCAGCTTAGGGGACAGGGTAGGCACTGAAGCTTTCTTT	CASSLGDRVGTEAFF
TRBD2	TRBV27	NA	TRBJ2-7	TGTGCCAGCAGTTCAGGGACTAGCATTACCTACGAGCAGTACTTC	CASSSGTSITYEQYF
TRBD2	TRBV11-2	NA	TRBJ2-7	TGTGCCAGCAACCAAGCGGGAGGGGGCTACGAGCAGTACTTC	CASNQAGGGYEQYF
NA	TRBV7-9	NA	TRBJ2-5	TGTGCCAGCAGCTACCAAGAGACCCAGTACTTC	CASSYQETQYF
NA	TRBV15	NA	TRBJ1-1	TGTGCCACCAGCAGCCTAAGCAGTGCTGAAGCTTTCTTT	CATSSLSSAEAFF
NA	TRBV11-2	NA	TRBJ2-1	TGTGCCAGCAGCCTTCGTGTGGGAGCTACCTCCTACAATGAGCAGTTCTTC	CASSLRVGATSYNEQFF
TRBD1	TRBV6-1	NA	TRBJ2-5	TGTGCCAGCGAGGAGGCGACAGGGGGTCAAGAGACCCAGTACTTC	CASEEATGGQETQYF
NA	TRBV9	NA	TRBJ2-7	TGTGCCAGCAGCCCATCACCGGGCTACGAGCAGTACTTC	CASSPSPGYEQYF
NA	TRBV7-2	once	TRBJ2-2	TGTGCCAGCAGCTTAGACATATCGAACACCGGGGAGCTGTTTTTT	CASSLDISNTGELFF
NA	TRBV10-3	NA	TRBJ1-2	TGTGCCATCAGCGGAGGTTCGGATAACTATGGCTACACCTTC	CAISGGSDNYGYTF
NA	TRBV29-1	NA	TRBJ2-1	TGCAGCGCCTCCCCCTGGGGCAGGGGCTACAATGAGCAGTTCTTC	CSASPWGRGYNEQFF
NA	TRBV27	NA	TRBJ2-4	TGTGCCAGCAGTTTATTTTCAGGGGGGAAAAACATTCAGTACTTC	CASSLFSGGKNIQYF
TRBD1	TRBV5-4	NA	TRBJ2-2	TGTGCCAGCAGCTTTTTGGGACAGTCGGGCGGGGAGCTGTTTTTT	CASSFLGQSGGELFF
TRBD1	TRBV28	NA	TRBJ1-5	TGTGCCAGCAGTTTAGCGGTGTGGCGGGACAGGGAGGATCAGCCCCAGCATTTT	CASSLAVWRDREDQPQHF
TRBD1	TRBV7-9	NA	TRBJ2-5	TGTGCCAGCAGCTTAGGGACAGGGACTCAAGAGACCCAGTACTTC	CASSLGTGTQETQYF
NA	TRBV11-2	NA	TRBJ2-1	TGTGCCAGCAGCTTAGATCCTAGCGTCAACTACAATGAGCAGTTCTTC	CASSLDPSVNYNEQFF
NA	TRBV6-1	NA	TRBJ2-7	TGTGCCAGCAGTGACGAAGCAACGGGACTCGGGATCTACGAGCAGTACTTC	CASSDEATGLGIYEQYF
NA	TRBV9	NA	TRBJ2-3	TGTGCCAGCAGCGTAGCCATCACAGATACGCAGTATTTT	CASSVAITDTQYF
NA	TRBV29-1	NA	TRBJ2-1	TGCAGCGTTGAAGTTGGGAGAGCGGCGCCCTACAATGAGCAGTTCTTC	CSVEVGRAAPYNEQFF
TRBD1	TRBV14	NA	TRBJ1-1	TGTGCCAGCAGCCAAGGGGGGACAGTCACCAGGAACACTGAAGCTTTCTTT	CASSQGGTVTRNTEAFF
TRBD2	TRBV6-4	NA	TRBJ2-1	TGTGCCAGCACCCCGGGGGAGGGCCAGAAGTATGAGCAGTTCTTC	CASTPGEGQKYEQFF
TRBD2	TRBV30	NA	TRBJ2-1	TGTGCCTGGAGTGATGCAGGGCTAGCGGACAATGAGCAGTTCTTC	CAWSDAGLADNEQFF
TRBD1	TRBV9	NA	TRBJ2-7	TGTGCCAGCAGCGTGACCGGGACAGGGGGCGACGAGCAGTACTTC	CASSVTGTGGDEQYF
TRBD2	TRBV27	NA	TRBJ2-3	TGTGCCAGTCAGGCCCTAGCGGGAGGGTTGTCAGATACGCAGTATTTT	CASQALAGGLSDTQYF
NA	TRBV4-3	NA	TRBJ2-7	TGCGCCAGCAGCCTAATGCTGGGCAGGTACGAGCAGTACTTC	CASSLMLGRYEQYF
TRBD2	TRBV27	NA	TRBJ2-1	TGTGCCAGCAGCCGGAGACTAGCTTCCTACAATGAGCAGTTCTTC	CASSRRLASYNEQFF
TRBD2	TRBV27	NA	TRBJ2-1	TGTGCCAGCAGGATTACTAGCGGGAGGCGGAGTAGCTCCTACAATGAGCAGTTCTTC	CASRITSGRRSSSYNEQFF
NA	TRBV7-8	NA	TRBJ2-3	TGTGCCAGCAGCTCCCCCAAAGCGGACACAGATACGCAGTATTTT	CASSSPKADTDTQYF
NA	TRBV6-1	NA	TRBJ2-7	TGTGCCAGCAGTGAAGTGGTGCGAGGGACCTACGAGCAGTACTTC	CASSEVVRGTYEQYF
NA	TRBV6-5	NA	TRBJ1-2	TGTGCCAGCAGTTATAACCGGGTGAACTATGGCTACACCTTC	CASSYNRVNYGYTF
NA	TRBV7-9	NA	TRBJ1-5	TGTGCCAGCAGCTTAGAGAACAGCCAACAGCCCCAGCATTTT	CASSLENSQQPQHF
NA	TRBV5-1	NA	TRBJ1-1	TGCGCCAGCAGCTTGGACTTGAGATTTGAAGCTTTCTTT	CASSLDLRFEAFF
NA	TRBV29-1	NA	TRBJ2-2	TGCAGCGGGGCAAAAACGAACACCGGGGAGCTGTTTTTT	CSGAKTNTGELFF
NA	TRBV7-9	NA	TRBJ2-3	TGTGCCAGCAGCCCCCGGGACCGAGGCACAGATACGCAGTATTTT	CASSPRDRGTDTQYF
TRBD1	TRBV29-1	NA	TRBJ2-7	TGCAGCGTTGTGGCAGGGGGCGGCGAGCAGTACTTC	CSVVAGGGEQYF
TRBD2	TRBV7-9	NA	TRBJ2-1	TGTGCCAGCAGCCACTCTAGCGGGGCCTACGTCTACAATGAGCAGTTCTTC	CASSHSSGAYVYNEQFF
NA	TRBV7-9	NA	TRBJ1-1	TGTGCCAGCAGTCCCGGACGGATCACTGAAGCTTTCTTT	CASSPGRITEAFF
NA	TRBV10-1	NA	TRBJ2-1	TGCGCCAGCAGCCTCGACTGGGGCTCCTACAATGAGCAGTTCTTC	CASSLDWGSYNEQFF